The 11 T cell receptor beta chains below come from one sample, sequenced in a study of T cells in Graves' hyperthyroidism and ophthalmopathy. Amplified TCR beta CDR3 regions derived from RNA transcripts. HTBI primers were employed in a first-round RT-PCR of the TCR CDR3. TCRdb re-derived calls from the multiplex PCR reads in MiXCR, one entry per CDR3 protein. The profile shows around 350,000 distinct CDR3 sequences, 15% to 20% of them singletons. The specimen sequenced was blood. These receptors were collected from a woman between 18 and 30 years old with Graves' hyperthyroidism.

This clonotype was observed many times. The chain employs TRBV28 and TRBJ1-3; D might be TRBD1 (6 bases). This CDR3 has 16 residues. In germline, CDR1 is MDHEN, CDR2 SYDVKM. Trimming took 3 bases from V and 8 from J, leaving 20 bases between them. The CDR3 DNA reads TGTGCCAGCAGTTTGTCACGCAGGGGCTTCATTTACACCATATATTTT. It translates to CASSLSRRGFIYTIYF.

This sequence joins TRBV18 and TRBJ1-1; no firm D call. Trimming removed 1 base at V and 4 bases at J, with 7 bases between. The CDR3 sequence is 13 residues long. CDR1 KGHSH and CDR2 LQKENI come from the germline V gene. The CDR3 region is CASSPLPGTEAFF. The CDR3 coding sequence is TGTGCCAGCTCACCACTTCCGGGCACTGAAGCTTTCTTT.

This clonotype has a count of ten or more. The rearrangement links TRBV12-3 or TRBV12-4 to TRBJ1-1; D ambiguous. Trimming took off 3 bases at V and 10 bases at J, with 9 bases between the two ends. The CDR3 covers 11 residues. The CDR3 reads CASSLGFGAFF. The CDR3 coding sequence is TGTGCCAGCAGTTTGGGATTTGGAGCTTTCTTT.

This clonotype was seen repeatedly, ten times or more. The rearrangement uses TRBV20-1 and TRBJ1-5; D not certain. The CDR3 sequence is 13 residues long. With 3 bases removed from V and 5 bases from J, the gap between germline ends came to 11 bases. The germline gives CDR1 DFQATT, CDR2 SNEGSKA (reference sequence). The CDR3 bases are TGCAGTGCTAGGCCGAGGCCGGATCAGCCCCAGCATTTT. This codes for CSARPRPDQPQHF.

The V call is TRBV12-3 or TRBV12-4, the J call TRBJ1-3, with no clear D. The CDR3 consists of 13 residues. The germline V and J ends were trimmed by 6 bases and 6 bases, with 12 bases remaining between them. The CDR3 region is CASSRSWPNTIYF. The CDR3 nucleotides are TGTGCCAGCAGCCGAAGTTGGCCAAACACCATATATTTT.

In this sample, this clonotype turned up many times. The rearrangement links TRBV5-1 to TRBJ1-1; the D gene is possibly TRBD1 (6 bases). This CDR3 region has 13 residues. V lost 6 bases and J 1 base, leaving 10 bases between the germline ends. Germline V gene data show CDR1 as SGHRS and CDR2 as YFSETQ. The chain's CDR3 is CASTLQGNTEAFF. The CDR3 nucleotides read TGCGCCAGCACTTTACAGGGGAACACTGAAGCTTTCTTT.

This clonotype occurred many times. The chain uses TRBV30 and TRBJ1-3; D not resolved. The CDR3 length is 13 residues. The germline gives CDR1 GTSNPN, CDR2 SVGIG (reference sequence). V lost 0 bases, J lost 1 base, and 4 bases lay in between. The CDR3 DNA is TGTGCCTGGAGTGTACTATCTGGAAACACCATATATTTT. Its translation: CAWSVLSGNTIYF.

This clonotype has at least ten counts. This chain connects TRBV7-9 to TRBJ1-2, with D unresolved. Germline CDR1 is SEHNR and CDR2 is FQNEAQ (reference sequence). Trimming removed 1 base at V and 0 bases at J, with 6 bases between. The CDR3 covers 14 residues. The CDR3 DNA reads TGTGCCAGCAGCTTAGGTCCGGCTAACTATGGCTACACCTTC. Translating it yields CASSLGPANYGYTF.

This clonotype was seen at least ten times. The gene calls are TRBV20-1 and TRBJ2-7; 13 bases match TRBD2. Trimming removed 5 bases from V and 7 bases from J; junction bases left unmatched: 2. The CDR3 has 12 residues. From germline, CDR1 is DFQATT and CDR2 SNEGSKA (reference sequence). CDR3 sequence (DNA): TGCAGTGCTCGGACTAGCGGGGGAGAGCAGTACTTC. Protein: CSARTSGGEQYF.

Concerning this clonotype itself: A read error may be the cause here, since a much bigger clone is one base away. J is TRBJ1-5 and V is TRBV13, with no clear D. CDR1 and CDR2 from the germline V gene are PRHDT and FYEKMQ (reference sequence). This CDR3 contains 15 residues. The CDR3 protein is CASSLGGSANHPQHF. CDR3 DNA sequence: TGTGCCAGCAGCTTAGGAGGGTCGGCAAATCATCCCCAGCATTTT.

The chain uses TRBV14 and TRBJ1-1; D is uncertain. Germline V gene data show CDR1 as SGHDN and CDR2 as FVKESK. Between the trimmed V and J ends, which lost 0 bases and 2 bases, there was a span of 13 bases. This CDR3 is 16 amino acids long. The CDR3 DNA is TGTGCCAGCAGCCAAGATATAGGGCAGTATAACACTGAAGCTTTCTTT. Translation gives CASSQDIGQYNTEAFF.